The rows below give T cell receptor beta chains drawn from one sample of a study of T cells in Graves' hyperthyroidism and ophthalmopathy. Using its own MiXCR run on the multiplex PCR reads, TCRdb lists one record per CDR3 protein. The data show 250,000 to 300,000 distinct CDR3 sequences, around 15% seen once. Sample: blood. The receptors were gathered from a woman aged 35 to 49 with Graves' hyperthyroidism. Both conserved end residues are part of each CDR3. The D gene is left open where the match is weak. A row's size may be missing; if present it is once, few, many or a size class.

TRBV19	few	15	NA	TRBJ2-3	TGTGCCCCAGTAGGCCGTAGAGGGGCCACAGATACGCAGTATTTT	CAPVGRRGATDTQYF
TRBV27	NA	15	NA	TRBJ2-3	TGTGCCAGCAGGGACGTTATGATAAGCACAGATACGCAGTATTTT	CASRDVMISTDTQYF
TRBV28	many	16	TRBD1	TRBJ1-6	TGTGCCAGCAGTTTATCTCAGACAGGGGGGAATTCACCCCTCCACTTT	CASSLSQTGGNSPLHF
TRBV3-1	NA	13	TRBD2	TRBJ2-5	TGTGCCAGCAGCCGGACTAGTTTGGAGACCAAGTACTTC	CASSRTSLETKYF
TRBV29-1	many	14	TRBD1	TRBJ2-7	TGCAGCGTTGGGGGAAAAGGGGGCACCTACGAGCAGTACTTC	CSVGGKGGTYEQYF
TRBV27	many	10	NA	TRBJ2-5	TGTGCCAGCATGGGAGAGACCCAGTACTTC	CASMGETQYF
TRBV3-1	many	14	NA	TRBJ1-1	TGTGCCAGCAGCCAAGATAGCGGGCAGGGTGAAGCTTTCTTT	CASSQDSGQGEAFF
TRBV11-3	NA	14	TRBD2	TRBJ2-7	TGTGCCAGCAGCTCCCGGACTAGTCCTGGGGAGCAGTACTTC	CASSSRTSPGEQYF
TRBV20-1	NA	14	NA	TRBJ2-2	TGCAGTGCTAGAGACAGGGACGGCGCCGAGGAGCTGTTTTTT	CSARDRDGAEELFF
TRBV2	many	14	NA	TRBJ1-3	TGTGCCAGCAGTGAACAGTCTGCCGGAAACACCATATATTTT	CASSEQSAGNTIYF
TRBV3-1	many	16	TRBD2	TRBJ2-1	TGTGCCAGCAAACCCCGTAAAGCGGGAGCCCACAATGAGCAGTTCTTC	CASKPRKAGAHNEQFF
TRBV12-3/TRBV12-4	many	14	NA	TRBJ2-2	TGTGCCAGCAGTTCCTCGGACCATGGCGGGGAGCTGTTTTTT	CASSSSDHGGELFF
TRBV28	NA	22	NA	TRBJ2-3	NA	CASSFYICSARALRGSADTQYF
TRBV10-3	many	14	TRBD2	TRBJ2-7	TGTGCCATCAGTCCTAGCGGGAGCGCCTACGAGCAGTACTTC	CAISPSGSAYEQYF
TRBV6-2/TRBV6-3	many	12	NA	TRBJ1-1	TGTGCCACCCTCCAGGGAGCCACTGAAGCTTTCTTT	CATLQGATEAFF
TRBV27	few	15	NA	TRBJ2-3	TGTGCCAGCAGTTCCCTTCTAGCGAGGACAGATACGCAGTATTTT	CASSSLLARTDTQYF
TRBV2	NA	12	NA	TRBJ2-1	TGTGCAGGCGACGAACGCGGCAATGAGCAGTCCTTC	CAGDERGNEQSF
TRBV2	many	11	NA	TRBJ1-5	TGTGCCAGCAGTTTCGATCAGCCCCAGCATTTT	CASSFDQPQHF
TRBV30	many	13	TRBD1	TRBJ1-1	TGTGCCTGGACGAGCAGGGGGCTTGGTGAAGCTTTCTTT	CAWTSRGLGEAFF
TRBV12-3/TRBV12-4	many	16	TRBD1	TRBJ1-6	TGTGCCAGCCGCACTCTCCAGGGACAGGCTTATTCACCCCTCCACTTT	CASRTLQGQAYSPLHF
TRBV30	many	15	NA	TRBJ2-3	TGTGCCTGGAGTTCAGGGACGGGGAGCACAGATACGCAGTATTTT	CAWSSGTGSTDTQYF
TRBV27	many	16	TRBD2	TRBJ2-3	TGTGCCAGCAGTACCCTAGCGGGACCCGGCACAGATACGCAGTATTTT	CASSTLAGPGTDTQYF
TRBV20-1	many	13	TRBD1	TRBJ1-2	TGCAGTGCTCTGGACAGGACCTTGAATGGCTACACCTTC	CSALDRTLNGYTF
TRBV20-1	many	17	NA	TRBJ1-2	TGCAGTGCTAGAGACCTATCAGGGACACCCGTCAACTATGGCTACACCTTC	CSARDLSGTPVNYGYTF
TRBV12-3/TRBV12-4	many	11	NA	TRBJ1-3	TGTGCCAGCAGTTCCGGAAACACCATATATTTT	CASSSGNTIYF
TRBV14	many	15	TRBD1	TRBJ1-2	TGTGCCAGCAGCCAAGATCAGGGCAGGGGGTATGGCTACACCTTC	CASSQDQGRGYGYTF
TRBV7-2	many	15	NA	TRBJ1-5	TGTGCCAGCAGCTTAGGACAGCAACACAATCAGCCCCAGCATTTT	CASSLGQQHNQPQHF
TRBV5-8	few	15	TRBD1	TRBJ1-2	TGTGCCAGCAGCTTTCCGGGACAGGGACCCGGTGGCTACACCTTC	CASSFPGQGPGGYTF
TRBV9	many	15	TRBD1	TRBJ1-4	TGTGCCAGCAGCGTAGAAAGGGACAGGGAAGAAAAACTGTTTTTT	CASSVERDREEKLFF
TRBV7-9	many	17	NA	TRBJ2-1	TGTGCCAGCAGCTTAACGACAGGTCCAAGCTCCTACAATGAGCAGTTCTTC	CASSLTTGPSSYNEQFF
TRBV6-1	NA	15	NA	TRBJ2-1	TGTGCCAGCAACCCAAAAGCGGAGTCAGGTGATGAGCAGTTCTTC	CASNPKAESGDEQFF